The 28 T cell receptor beta chains below were found in one sample sequenced in a study of shared clonotypes between healthy human individuals. Profiling relied on immunoSEQ multiplex PCR, and the TCRdb table lists in-frame clones only, not all of them. The sample has around 1.1 million clones, around 77% seen once; the top ten hold roughly 0.9%. The sample consisted of memory CD4+ T cells from PBMCs. Subset of the sample: CD45RA-negative fraction. The source of these receptors is a man between 18 and 35 years old in good health. Some clones in this sample may be carry-over from other donors' samples.

The genes are TRBV6-5 and TRBJ1-2, with D tentatively TRBD1 (5 bases). Germline V CDR1 and CDR2: MNHEY, SVGAGI. V was trimmed by 6 bases and J by 2 bases, leaving 16 bases between them. The CDR3 consists of 15 residues. The CDR3 sequence is CASSLRRTLNYGYTF. The CDR3 nucleotides are TGTGCCAGCAGCCTACGCAGGACACTAAACTATGGCTACACCTTC.

On this clone itself: At one end the junction does not follow the germline gene, possibly because of a read error. The gene calls are TRBV20-1 and TRBJ2-7; D unclear. Germline V lookup: CDR1 DFQATT, CDR2 SNEGSKA (reference sequence). The CDR3 length is 11 residues. The CDR3 DNA follows: TGCAGTGTTAGATCTGTGAGGGAGCAGTACTTC. Translation: CSVRSVREQYF.

J is TRBJ2-5 and V is TRBV29-1; D unresolved. CDR3 size: 15 residues. Germline loops: CDR1 SQVTM, CDR2 ANQGSEA. Trimming took off 3 bases at V and 5 bases at J, with 19 bases between the two ends. The CDR3 DNA reads as TGCAGCGTTGATCAACACCCTTCAATCCAGGAGACCCAGTACTTC. This encodes CSVDQHPSIQETQYF.

This chain connects TRBV5-1 to TRBJ2-5; D gene ambiguous. The length of the CDR3 is 15 residues. V lost 0 bases, J lost 5 bases, and 14 bases lay in between. Germline V gives CDR1 SGHRS, CDR2 YFSETQ. CDR3 protein: CASSLVAEPGETQYF. The CDR3 DNA is TGCGCCAGCAGCTTGGTTGCGGAACCCGGGGAGACCCAGTACTTC.

The chain couples TRBV5-5 to TRBJ1-3; 9 bases agree with TRBD1. CDR3 length: 15 residues. CDR1 is SGHKS, CDR2 YYEKEE, per germline (reference sequence). V dropped 1 base and J dropped 4; count of bases not matched to a gene: 3. For the CDR3, the DNA is TGTGCCAGCAGCTTGAGACAGGGGGTCGGAAACACCATATATTTT. It yields the protein CASSLRQGVGNTIYF.

The chain is built from TRBV29-1 and TRBJ2-7; no firm D call. CDR3 length: 12 residues. Germline values: CDR1 SQVTM, CDR2 ANQGSEA. V lost 4 bases to trimming and J lost 6 bases, with 13 bases between them. DNA for the CDR3: TGCAGCGTTGTAGATAATAGGAGCGAGCAGTACTTC. Translated, it gives CSVVDNRSEQYF.

The chain combines TRBV6-5 with TRBJ1-2; TRBD1 aligns across 8 bases. CDR1 is MNHEY, CDR2 SVGAGI, per germline. Unmatched junction bases numbered 4, after V lost 5 bases and J lost 2 bases. This CDR3 has 14 residues. CDR3 protein: CASSRTGTNYGYTF. For the CDR3, the DNA is TGTGCCAGCAGTCGGACAGGGACAAACTATGGCTACACCTTC.

This clone has at least ten counts. The CDR3 bases are TGTGCCAGCTCACCTGGACAGGGAGACTTTGGCTACACCTTC. Residues: CASSPGQGDFGYTF. The chain employs TRBV18 and TRBJ1-2, with TRBD1 matching over 8 bases. The CDR3 is made up of 14 amino acids. CDR1 is KGHSH and CDR2 is LQKENI in the germline V gene. The ends lost 3 bases at V and 7 bases at J; junction bases unmatched: 7.

The rearrangement links TRBV28 to TRBJ2-5; no firm D call. Germline loops: CDR1 MDHEN, CDR2 SYDVKM. The CDR3 is made up of 13 amino acids. Trimming left V 8 bases short and J 3 bases short, with 13 bases between. CDR3 bases: TGTGCCAGCCTTGGGGTGGAAGAAGAGACCCAGTACTTC. Protein sequence: CASLGVEEETQYF.

For the CDR3, the DNA is TGTGCCATCCGAGAGCAGGCTAGCGGCACCTACGAGCAGTACTTC. It yields the protein CAIREQASGTYEQYF. The V and J genes are TRBV10-3 and TRBJ2-7; 7 bases match TRBD2. V shed 8 bases, J shed 2 bases, and the junction held 12 bases outside the gene matches. There are 15 residues in the CDR3. Looked up from germline, CDR1 is ENHRY and CDR2 is SYGVKD.

This clone was seen only once. The rearrangement joins TRBV19 to TRBJ1-3; D call uncertain. Germline CDR1 is LNHDA and CDR2 is SQIVND (reference sequence). This CDR3 has 17 residues. Trimming shortened V by 4 bases and J by 3 bases, and 19 bases separated the two germline ends. CDR3 DNA sequence: TGTGCCAGTAGTACCATCCCGGACGGCTGGGGTGGAAACACCATATATTTT. Translated: CASSTIPDGWGGNTIYF.

J is TRBJ1-5 and V is TRBV6-6; D is perhaps TRBD1 (6 bases). CDR3 length: 14 residues. The V end was cut by 7 bases, the J end by 2 bases, with 12 bases between. Germline values: CDR1 MNHNY, CDR2 SVGAGI (reference sequence). DNA for the CDR3: TGTGCCAGCACCCAGGGGCCGGGCAATCAGCCCCAGCATTTT. Protein sequence: CASTQGPGNQPQHF.

This chain uses TRBV30 with TRBJ1-2; 8 bases line up with TRBD1. The junction had 3 bases not matched to a gene; V was cut back by 5 bases and J by 7 bases. Germline values: CDR1 GTSNPN, CDR2 SVGIG (reference sequence). This CDR3 is built from 11 residues. The CDR3, as DNA: TGTGCCTGGGAGGACAGGGCTGGCTACACCTTC. Amino acid sequence: CAWEDRAGYTF.

This clone was seen once. V gene TRBV14 combines with J gene TRBJ2-1, with a weak D call TRBD1 (6 bases). Trimming stripped 5 bases from V and 6 bases from J, with 14 bases between. In germline, CDR1 is SGHDN, CDR2 FVKESK. CDR3 length: 14 amino acids. Here the CDR3 DNA reads TGTGCCAGCAGCATCAGGGGTCCGGGCAATGAGCAGTTCTTC. This sequence encodes CASSIRGPGNEQFF.

The chain combines TRBV7-9 with TRBJ2-7, with TRBD1 matching over 8 bases. CDR1 SEHNR and CDR2 FQNEAQ come from the germline V gene (reference sequence). The CDR3 sequence is 16 residues long. With V trimmed by 5 bases and J by 5 bases, 14 bases remained unmatched. CDR3 loop: CASSPRSGDRIHEQYF. Here the CDR3 DNA reads TGTGCCAGCAGCCCTCGGTCGGGGGACAGGATCCACGAGCAGTACTTC. The full variable domain, rest sourced from reference TRBV7-9 and TRBJ2-7, is DTGVSQNPRHKITKRGQNVTFRCDPISEHNRLYWYRQTLGQGPEFLTYFQNEAQLEKSRLLSDRFSAERPKGSFSTLEIQRTEQGDSAMYLCASSPRSGDRIHEQYFGPGTRLTVT.

This clone was detected a few times. V usage is TRBV10-3 and J usage is TRBJ2-7; TRBD2 aligns across 8 bases. The germline V gene has CDR1 ENHRY and CDR2 SYGVKD. This CDR3 is built from 16 residues. V lost 4 bases, J lost 2 bases, and 10 bases stayed unmatched. CDR3 amino acids: CAISADLPGLAYEQYF. CDR3 in DNA: TGTGCCATCAGTGCGGACCTCCCGGGACTAGCCTACGAGCAGTACTTC.

The chain has TRBV27 and TRBJ1-1, with a possible D match to TRBD1 (5 bases). Germline CDR1 MNHEY, CDR2 SMNVEV (reference sequence). Trimming removed 5 bases from V and 8 bases from J, with 18 bases in between. The CDR3 totals 14 residues. The CDR3 protein is CASSILPGQAEAFF. DNA for the CDR3: TGTGCCAGCAGTATCCTTCCGGGGCAAGCCGAAGCTTTCTTT.

The table lists this clone with many counts. This chain uses TRBV2 with TRBJ1-2; a possible D gene is TRBD1 (5 bases). The CDR3 is 13 residues long. CDR1 is SNHLY, CDR2 FYNNEI, per germline. The V end lost 6 bases, the J end lost 5 bases, and 13 bases lay between the germline ends. DNA for the CDR3: TGTGCCAGCAGGTTACAGGATTTGTATGGCTACACCTTC. It specifies CASRLQDLYGYTF.

The V and J genes are TRBV4-1 and TRBJ2-3, with D possibly matching TRBD1 (5 bases). Germline values: CDR1 MGHRA, CDR2 YSYEKL. Trimming shortened V by 4 bases and J by 3 bases, and 20 bases separated the two germline ends. This CDR3 is built from 17 residues. CDR3 amino acids: CASSRGPPGPGTDTQYF. DNA of the CDR3: TGCGCCAGCAGCCGCGGACCGCCCGGCCCAGGGACAGATACGCAGTATTTT.

The CDR3 sequence: CAWATKGGNTIYF. CDR3 sequence (DNA): TGTGCCTGGGCGACTAAAGGAGGAAACACCATATATTTT. V gene TRBV30 combines with J gene TRBJ1-3, with D uncertain. The CDR3 sequence is 13 residues long. V lost 5 bases, J lost 4 bases, and 12 bases lay in between. Germline V lookup: CDR1 GTSNPN, CDR2 SVGIG (reference sequence).

The chain combines TRBV21-1 with TRBJ1-4. TRBV21-1 is deemed a pseudogene. CDR3 length: 12 amino acids. This chain's CDR3 is CASSDTPGKLFF. The CDR3 DNA is TGTGCCAGCAGCGATACCCCGGGGAAACTGTTTTTT.

The chain couples TRBV28 to TRBJ2-5; D is possibly TRBD2 (7 bases). Germline-derived CDR1 and CDR2 are MDHEN and SYDVKM. The CDR3 covers 15 residues. Deletions cut 6 bases from V and 4 bases from J, with 18 bases between. The CDR3 spells CASSQGISGGETQYF. CDR3 bases: TGTGCCAGCAGCCAGGGGATCTCGGGAGGAGAGACCCAGTACTTC.

This clone was recorded at least ten times. This chain links TRBV19 with TRBJ1-5; D is ambiguous. In germline, CDR1 is LNHDA, CDR2 SQIVND (reference sequence). V lost 6 bases and J 3 bases, leaving 9 bases between the germline ends. The CDR3 length is 13 residues. CDR3 protein: CASRGGLNQPQHF. CDR3 DNA: TGTGCCAGTAGGGGCGGCCTCAATCAGCCCCAGCATTTT.

The rearrangement joins TRBV28 to TRBJ2-1; TRBD1 might be the D (5 bases). Germline CDR1 MDHEN, CDR2 SYDVKM. This CDR3 is 14 amino acids long. V was cut by 9 bases and J by 8 bases, with 20 bases left in between. In DNA form, the CDR3 reads TGTGCCAGTTTTCCCGAGTGGGGCATCGATGAGCAGTTCTTC. It is translated as CASFPEWGIDEQFF.

This clone appeared many times. This chain links TRBV10-3 with TRBJ1-5; D is uncertain. Trimming shortened V by 4 bases and J by 3 bases, and 4 bases separated the two germline ends. This CDR3 region has 12 residues. Germline CDR1 reads ENHRY; CDR2 reads SYGVKD. The CDR3 loop is CAISGVNQPQHF. The CDR3, as DNA: TGTGCCATCAGTGGGGTCAATCAGCCCCAGCATTTT.

V is TRBV5-4 and J is TRBJ2-3; 10 nucleotides match TRBD2. Germline assignment: CDR1 SGHNT and CDR2 YYREEE (reference sequence). The CDR3 totals 16 residues. With 0 bases clipped from V and 2 bases from J, the junction kept 3 bases outside the gene matches. Written as DNA, the CDR3 is TGTGCCAGCAGCTTGGCCCTAGCGGGAGACACAGATACGCAGTATTTT. It translates to CASSLALAGDTDTQYF.

The J gene is TRBJ1-5, the V gene TRBV5-1; D remains unclear. CDR1 is SGHRS, CDR2 YFSETQ, per germline. This CDR3 is 14 amino acids long. With 0 bases removed from V and 5 bases from J, the gap between germline ends came to 9 bases. The CDR3 is CASSLGEGYQPQHF. CDR3 DNA sequence: TGCGCCAGCAGCTTGGGGGAGGGTTATCAGCCCCAGCATTTT.

The chain uses TRBV4-1 and TRBJ1-1, with unresolved D. Germline V CDR1 and CDR2: MGHRA, YSYEKL. V shed 1 base and J shed 1 base, with 7 bases lying between them. The CDR3 runs to 14 residues. Written as DNA, the CDR3 is TGCGCCAGCAGCCAAGCGACGGGGAACACTGAAGCTTTCTTT. Its protein product is CASSQATGNTEAFF.